The rows below give T cell receptor beta chains drawn from one sample of a study of blood T cell repertoires in COVID-19. Only in-frame clones appear in the TCRdb table, and some are missing; sequencing was by immunoSEQ multiplex PCR. Altogether 250,000 to 300,000 clones are present, 75% to 90% being singletons, with the ten largest covering 12%. The sequencing input was peripheral blood. All receptors come from a woman aged 60-75 years with acute or convalescent COVID-19. Each CDR3 is given with its conserved first and last residue. D genes are given only for firm matches. Clone size is shown for a subset of rows, as once, few, many or a class of expanded clone.

v_gene: TRBV6-1
j_gene: TRBJ2-1
abundance: NA
len: 19
d_gene: TRBD2
CDR3nt: TGTGCCAGCAGTGCAAAGGGAATGACTAGCGGGGCCTCCTACAATGAGCAGTTCTTC
CDR3aa: CASSAKGMTSGASYNEQFF

v_gene: TRBV28
j_gene: TRBJ1-5
abundance: NA
len: 13
d_gene: TRBD1
CDR3nt: TGTGCCAGCAGGACAGGGGGAAATCAGCCCCAGCATTTT
CDR3aa: CASRTGGNQPQHF

v_gene: TRBV6-6
j_gene: TRBJ2-2
abundance: NA
len: 16
d_gene: TRBD2
CDR3nt: TGTGCCAGTCAAGGGAGGGGACTTTCGAACACCGGGGAGCTGTTTTTT
CDR3aa: CASQGRGLSNTGELFF

v_gene: TRBV10-3
j_gene: TRBJ1-6
abundance: NA
len: 12
d_gene: NA
CDR3nt: TGTGCCATCAGTGGACTGTCCGAACCCCTCCACTTT
CDR3aa: CAISGLSEPLHF

v_gene: TRBV9
j_gene: TRBJ1-1
abundance: NA
len: 15
d_gene: TRBD1
CDR3nt: TGTGCCAGCAGCGTATCGAACAGGGGGGACACTGAAGCTTTCTTT
CDR3aa: CASSVSNRGDTEAFF

v_gene: TRBV30
j_gene: TRBJ1-5
abundance: few
len: 16
d_gene: NA
CDR3nt: TGTGCCTGGAGTGTAGGGGGGGCCCGATTCAATCAGCCCCAGCATTTT
CDR3aa: CAWSVGGARFNQPQHF

v_gene: TRBV6-2/TRBV6-3
j_gene: TRBJ2-5
abundance: NA
len: 15
d_gene: TRBD1
CDR3nt: TGTGCCAGTAATTACAGGGGCCTGTACCAAGAGACCCAGTACTTC
CDR3aa: CASNYRGLYQETQYF

v_gene: TRBV5-8
j_gene: TRBJ2-1
abundance: NA
len: 14
d_gene: TRBD2
CDR3nt: TGTGCCAGCAGCATAGCGGGAGTAAACAATGAGCAGTTCTTC
CDR3aa: CASSIAGVNNEQFF

v_gene: TRBV27
j_gene: TRBJ1-5
abundance: NA
len: 13
d_gene: TRBD1
CDR3nt: TGTGCCAGCAGTTTCCGACAGGGGCAGCCCCAGCATTTT
CDR3aa: CASSFRQGQPQHF

v_gene: TRBV9
j_gene: TRBJ2-3
abundance: NA
len: 16
d_gene: TRBD2
CDR3nt: TGTGCCAGCAGCGTGGGACTAGTTTTCCCCCCCGATACGCAGTATTTT
CDR3aa: CASSVGLVFPPDTQYF

v_gene: TRBV7-2
j_gene: TRBJ2-7
abundance: NA
len: 15
d_gene: TRBD2
CDR3nt: TGTGCCAGCAGCTCACGGACTAGCGGGACCCGCGAGCAGTACTTC
CDR3aa: CASSSRTSGTREQYF

v_gene: TRBV28
j_gene: TRBJ1-5
abundance: NA
len: 16
d_gene: NA
CDR3nt: TGTGCCAGCAGTTTATACGGGGAGGGGGACAATCAGCCCCAGCATTTT
CDR3aa: CASSLYGEGDNQPQHF

v_gene: TRBV7-9
j_gene: TRBJ1-5
abundance: NA
len: 15
d_gene: TRBD1
CDR3nt: TGTGCCAGCAGCTTATTGGGAACAGGGGGTGAGCCCCAGCATTTT
CDR3aa: CASSLLGTGGEPQHF